This T cell receptor (beta chain) was documented in a study of blood T cell repertoires in COVID-19. In the original analysis: Reference gene primer amplification gave nucleated cell count estimates. Sequencing used immunoSEQ multiplex PCR; TCRdb keeps in-frame clones, though not all of them. The V and J calls and clone size were taken over from that table, and D and trimming were inferred from the DNA. The table lists around 84,000 clones, around 90% of them singletons. CDR1 and CDR2 from the germline V gene are MNHEY and SMNVEV (reference sequence). Deletions cut 4 bases from V and 5 bases from J, with 18 bases between. The CDR3 totals 15 residues.

The sequenced sample consisted of peripheral blood. This receptor was taken from a man between 50 and 59 years old with active COVID-19. The chain couples TRBV27 to TRBJ2-7; TRBD2 might be the D (5 bases). The CDR3 coding sequence is TGTGCCAGCAGTTCGAGCCGGGATATATCGGACGAGCAGTACTTC. It codes for CASSSSRDISDEQYF.